Presented here are 14 T cell receptor beta chains from one specimen sequenced in a study of blood T cells in healthy people across ages. A second PCR, run for roughly 6 to 11 cycles, used a sample-barcoded 5' primer plus a J-beta primer mix. TCRdb passed the 5' RACE reads through MiXCR, listing each CDR3 protein once. The sample lists 1.5 million to 1.9 million distinct CDR3 sequences, roughly 43% occurring once. The sequenced material came from blood. The source of these receptors is a woman younger than 30 in good health.

This clonotype was recorded a few times. CDR3 DNA: TGTGCCAGCAGTTACTCCCTTGGCGGGAGAAAGTACAATGAGCAGTTCTTC. Its protein is CASSYSLGGRKYNEQFF. J is TRBJ2-1 and V is TRBV6-6; 7 bases are shared with TRBD2. CDR1 and CDR2 from the germline V gene are MNHNY and SVGAGI (reference sequence). The V segment lost 0 bases and the J segment 4 bases; nucleotides outside the gene matches: 9. The CDR3 contains 17 residues.

This clonotype turned up a few times. The V gene is TRBV7-9, the J gene TRBJ1-2; 9 bases map to TRBD1. Per germline, CDR1 SEHNR and CDR2 FQNEAQ (reference sequence). CDR3 length: 16 residues. V dropped 5 bases and J dropped 4; count of bases not matched to a gene: 11. CDR3 region: CASSPSGTGMAYGYTF. In DNA, the CDR3 is TGTGCCAGCAGCCCGTCCGGGACAGGGATGGCCTATGGCTACACCTTC.

This clonotype has just a few counts. This chain links TRBV12-3 or TRBV12-4 with TRBJ1-5; a weak D match, TRBD1 (5 bases). The ends were cut back, 5 bases at V and 2 bases at J, with 10 bases in the middle. The CDR3 runs to 14 residues. The CDR3 DNA sequence: TGTGCCAGCAGTCAACCGACAGGCAATCAGCCCCAGCATTTT. Its protein is CASSQPTGNQPQHF.

This clonotype was seen a handful of times. V is TRBV20-1 and J is TRBJ2-1; D is uncertain. CDR1 is DFQATT and CDR2 is SNEGSKA in the germline V gene (reference sequence). This CDR3 has 12 amino acids. Deletions cut 2 bases from V and 2 bases from J, with 4 bases between. CDR3 in amino acids: CSARSAYNEQFF. CDR3 sequence (DNA): TGCAGTGCTAGATCTGCCTACAATGAGCAGTTCTTC.

The chain joins TRBV18 to TRBJ2-7; tentatively, D is TRBD1 (5 bases). This CDR3 has 15 amino acids. V gave up 3 bases and J gave up 2 bases, with 14 bases separating them. Germline-derived CDR1 and CDR2 are KGHSH and LQKENI. For the CDR3, the DNA is TGTGCCAGCTCACCGCCCGGAAGGGGTACCTACGAGCAGTACTTC. It is translated as CASSPPGRGTYEQYF. The full variable domain, in which reference TRBV18 and TRBJ2-7 provide the parts outside the CDR3, is NAGVMQNPRHLVRRRGQEARLRCSPMKGHSHVYWYRQLPEEGLKFMVYLQKENIIDESGMPKERFSAEFPKEGPSILRIQQVVRGDSAAYFCASSPPGRGTYEQYFGPGTRLTVT.

This sequence joins TRBV29-1 and TRBJ2-5; TRBD2 agrees at 9 bases. The germline CDR1 and CDR2 sequences are SQVTM and ANQGSEA. J gave up 5 bases and V 1 base, and 5 bases lay outside the gene matches. This CDR3 is built from 14 residues. The CDR3 spells CSVEVAGAKETQYF. The CDR3 nucleotides are TGCAGCGTTGAAGTAGCGGGGGCCAAGGAGACCCAGTACTTC.

This sequence joins TRBV5-1 and TRBJ1-2; 7 bases agree with TRBD1. Per germline, CDR1 SGHRS and CDR2 YFSETQ. After removal of 7 bases from V and 1 base from J, the junction contained 4 bases not matched to a gene. CDR3 length equals 13 residues. Written as DNA, the CDR3 is TGCGCCAGCGCAGGGGGGGGTAACTATGGCTACACCTTC. Translation: CASAGGGNYGYTF.

This clonotype was detected only a few times. The V call is TRBV24-1, the J call TRBJ1-5; D is uncertain. The CDR3 runs 14 residues. Germline loops: CDR1 KGHDR, CDR2 SFDVKD. V lost 9 bases, J lost 0 bases, and 11 bases lay in between. The CDR3 is CATPGGYSNQPQHF. As DNA, the CDR3 is TGTGCCACCCCCGGAGGGTATAGCAATCAGCCCCAGCATTTT.

There are a few counts of this clonotype. This sequence joins TRBV7-9 and TRBJ2-3; D is unclear. The germline gives CDR1 SEHNR, CDR2 FQNEAQ (reference sequence). With 6 bases removed from V and 0 bases from J, the gap between germline ends came to 16 bases. The CDR3 consists of 16 residues. The CDR3: CASSSTPGSSTDTQYF. The CDR3 coding sequence is TGTGCCAGCAGTTCTACCCCGGGTTCCAGCACAGATACGCAGTATTTT. The complete variable domain, with remaining parts taken from reference TRBV7-9 and TRBJ2-3, reads DTGVSQNPRHKITKRGQNVTFRCDPISEHNRLYWYRQTLGQGPEFLTYFQNEAQLEKSRLLSDRFSAERPKGSFSTLEIQRTEQGDSAMYLCASSSTPGSSTDTQYFGPGTRLTVL.

The V gene is TRBV5-1, the J gene TRBJ2-4; weak D call: TRBD1 (5 bases). The CDR3 sequence is 14 residues long. Germline V CDR1 and CDR2: SGHRS, YFSETQ. With 1 base removed from V and 9 bases from J, the gap between germline ends came to 14 bases. The CDR3 here is CASSLRQGETIQYF. The DNA of the CDR3 is TGCGCCAGCAGCTTGAGGCAGGGTGAGACCATTCAGTACTTC. The full variable domain, with the rest looked up from reference TRBV5-1 and TRBJ2-4, is KAGVTQTPRYLIKTRGQQVTLSCSPISGHRSVSWYQQTPGQGLQFLFEYFSETQRNKGNFPGRFSGRQFSNSRSEMNVSTLELGDSALYLCASSLRQGETIQYFGAGTRLSVL.

CDR3 residues: CASSPSAWELAGAIRYF. CDR3 DNA: TGTGCCAGCAGCCCATCGGCATGGGAACTAGCGGGAGCGATACGGTATTTT. This rearrangement joins TRBV7-2 to TRBJ2-3; TRBD2 aligns across 11 bases. This CDR3 region has 17 residues. Germline V CDR1 and CDR2: SGHTA, FQGNSA. V trimming: 5 bases; J trimming: 14 bases; junction bases outside the gene matches: 21.

The genes are TRBV7-8 and TRBJ1-2, with D perhaps matching TRBD1 (5 bases). Between the trimmed V and J ends, which lost 5 bases and 2 bases, there was a span of 12 bases. CDR3 length equals 14 residues. Germline CDR1 is SGHVS and CDR2 is FQNEAQ. CDR3 DNA sequence: TGTGCCAGCAGCCCCACCCCAGGGAACTATGGCTACACCTTC. Translation: CASSPTPGNYGYTF.

The sample holds a few counts of this clonotype. The CDR3 protein is CASSVLGVNEQFF. The CDR3 DNA reads TGTGCCAGCAGTGTTTTGGGGGTCAATGAGCAGTTCTTC. The V call is TRBV27, the J call TRBJ2-1; D possibly matches TRBD1 or TRBD2 (5 bases each). There are 13 residues in the CDR3. Germline assignment: CDR1 MNHEY and CDR2 SMNVEV (reference sequence). V lost 5 bases and J lost 6, with 11 bases in between.

This clonotype has just a few counts. The rearrangement links TRBV4-1 to TRBJ2-3; 7 nucleotides align to TRBD1. The trim removed 1 base at V and 6 bases at J, leaving 7 bases unmatched. Germline V gene lookup returns CDR1 MGHRA and CDR2 YSYEKL. The CDR3 consists of 15 residues. CDR3 amino acids: CASSQGRGNQDTQYF. The CDR3 DNA reads as TGCGCCAGCAGCCAAGGCAGGGGGAATCAGGATACGCAGTATTTT.